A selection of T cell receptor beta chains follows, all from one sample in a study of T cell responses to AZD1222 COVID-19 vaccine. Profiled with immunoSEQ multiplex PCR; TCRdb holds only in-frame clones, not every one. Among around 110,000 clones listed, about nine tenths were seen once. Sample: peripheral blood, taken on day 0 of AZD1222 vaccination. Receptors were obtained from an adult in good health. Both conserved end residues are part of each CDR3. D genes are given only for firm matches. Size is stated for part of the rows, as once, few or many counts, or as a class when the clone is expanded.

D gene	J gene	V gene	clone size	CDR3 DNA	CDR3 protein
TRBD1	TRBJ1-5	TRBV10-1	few	TGCGCCAGCAGTGAGTTTGGCAGGGGGCTGTGCGGCAATCAGCCCCAGCATTTT	CASSEFGRGLCGNQPQHF
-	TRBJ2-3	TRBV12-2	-	TGTGCAAGTCGCTTAGTGGCAGACACAGATACGCAGTATTTT	CASRLVADTDTQYF
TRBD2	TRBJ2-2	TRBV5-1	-	TGCGCCAGCAGCCCGGGACTATCGAACACCGGGGAGCTGTTTTTT	CASSPGLSNTGELFF
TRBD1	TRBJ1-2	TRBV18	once	TGTGCCAGCTCACCACGACAGGGGGATGGCTACACCTTC	CASSPRQGDGYTF
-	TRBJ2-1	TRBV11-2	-	TGTGCCAGCAGCCAGCAGGGGTTCTACAATGAGCAGTTCTTC	CASSQQGFYNEQFF
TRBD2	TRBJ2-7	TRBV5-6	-	TGTGCCAGCAGCTTAGCGGGAAGCTCCTACGAGCAGTACTTC	CASSLAGSSYEQYF
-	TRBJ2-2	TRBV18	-	TGTGCCAGCTCACCAAACGGGTTTGGCCGGGAGCTGTTTTTT	CASSPNGFGRELFF
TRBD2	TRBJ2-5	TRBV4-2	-	TGTGCCAGCAGCGGAGGACTAGCGGGAAAAGAGACCCAGTACTTC	CASSGGLAGKETQYF
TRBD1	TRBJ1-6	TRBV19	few	TGTGCCAGTAGTAGGGGGACAGGGAGAACACCCCTCCACTTT	CASSRGTGRTPLHF
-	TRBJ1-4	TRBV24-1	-	TGTGCCACCAGCGGTGGAGGGGGGGAGAATGAAAAACTGTTTTTT	CATSGGGGENEKLFF
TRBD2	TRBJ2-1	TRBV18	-	TGTGCCAGCTCGTCCGGGACTAGTTTCTACAATGAGCAGTTCTTC	CASSSGTSFYNEQFF
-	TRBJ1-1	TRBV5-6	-	TGTGCCAGCAGCTTGGTGAACACTGAAGCTTTCTTT	CASSLVNTEAFF
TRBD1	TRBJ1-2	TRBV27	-	TGTGCCAGCAGTACCTATAAAGACAGGGTATTTGGCTACACCTTC	CASSTYKDRVFGYTF
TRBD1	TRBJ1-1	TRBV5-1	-	TGCGCCAGCAGAGACCAACCGACAGGGGGCACTGAAGCTTTCTTT	CASRDQPTGGTEAFF
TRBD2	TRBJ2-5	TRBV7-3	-	TGTGCCAGCAGCCCAGGGACTAGCCCTCAAGAGACCCAGTACTTC	CASSPGTSPQETQYF
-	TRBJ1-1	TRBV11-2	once	TGTGCCAGCAGCTTAGTTACGGGGCGATGGACTGAAGCTTTCTTT	CASSLVTGRWTEAFF
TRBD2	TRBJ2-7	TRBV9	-	TGTGCCAGCAGCACCAGCGGGAGAAGGTCCTACGAGCAGTACTTC	CASSTSGRRSYEQYF
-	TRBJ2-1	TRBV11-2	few	TGTGCCAGCAGCTTAGGCACAGCGATCAGGGCCGGGGAGCAGTTCTTC	CASSLGTAIRAGEQFF
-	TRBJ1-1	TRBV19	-	TGTGCCAGTAGTATTAAGACAGGAGCCGTAGAAGCTTTCTTT	CASSIKTGAVEAFF
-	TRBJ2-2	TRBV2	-	TGTGCCAGCAGTGGTAGTACCGGGGAGCTGTTTTTT	CASSGSTGELFF
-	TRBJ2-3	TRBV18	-	TGTGCCAGCTCACCCCCAGACCTGGGTGGGGATACGCAGTATTTT	CASSPPDLGGDTQYF
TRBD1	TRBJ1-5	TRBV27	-	TGTGCCAGCAGTTTTCCCCTAACAGGGGTCAATCAGCCCCAGCATTTT	CASSFPLTGVNQPQHF
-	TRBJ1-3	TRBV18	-	TGTGCCAGCTCCCCCGTCGGGTTCTCTGGAAACACCATATATTTT	CASSPVGFSGNTIYF
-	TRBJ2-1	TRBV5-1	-	TGCGCCAGCAACCGGGACGGACACAATGAGCAGTTCTTC	CASNRDGHNEQFF
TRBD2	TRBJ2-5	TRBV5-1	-	TGCGCCAGCAGCTTGGGTGCGACTAGCGGGGGAGAGACCCAGTACTTC	CASSLGATSGGETQYF
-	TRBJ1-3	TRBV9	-	TGTGCCAGCAGCGTAGGGGCGGAAGTCTCTGGAAACACCATATATTTT	CASSVGAEVSGNTIYF
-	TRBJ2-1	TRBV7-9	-	TGTGCCAGCAGCCCGACAGGCCAGGGGGGCGGTGAGCAGTTCTTC	CASSPTGQGGGEQFF
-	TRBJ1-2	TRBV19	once	TGTGCCAGTAGTATTTCCGCTTTAGGGGGAAACTATGGCTACACCTTC	CASSISALGGNYGYTF
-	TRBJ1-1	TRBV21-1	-	TGTGCCAGCAGCAAAAAACCCCCGGCTTCACCGACAACGCGAATCGAGGTGAACACTGAAGCTTTCTTT	CASSKKPPASPTTRIEVNTEAFF
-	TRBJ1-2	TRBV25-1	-	TGTGCCAGCAGTGTTTGGGGTGACTATGGCTACACCTTC	CASSVWGDYGYTF